Shown below are 5 T cell receptor beta chains from a single sample sequenced in a study of T cell repertoires in cytomegalovirus infection. TCRdb called the reads again in MiXCR, with one record for every CDR3 protein. Here the sample spans a few hundred thousand distinct CDR3 sequences, 17% being singletons. The sequenced sample consisted of PBMCs. These receptors came from a human donor in good health (CMV status not recorded). Some clones in this sample may be carry-over from other donors' samples.

V gene TRBV10-3 combines with J gene TRBJ2-3; D gene unclear. V lost 7 bases, J lost 0 bases, and 11 bases lay in between. The length of the CDR3 is 14 residues. The germline gives CDR1 ENHRY, CDR2 SYGVKD. CDR3 DNA sequence: TGTGCCATCACCCAGGTCCGGAGCACAGATACGCAGTATTTT. Amino acid sequence: CAITQVRSTDTQYF.

This clonotype was seen at least ten times. This rearrangement joins TRBV28 to TRBJ2-7; D perhaps matches TRBD2 (5 bases). CDR1 MDHEN and CDR2 SYDVKM come from the germline V gene. V was shortened by 6 bases and J by 3 bases, with 9 bases between the two germline ends. This CDR3 region has 12 residues. The CDR3 region has the DNA TGTGCCAGCAGACTAGGGCGCTACGAGCAGTACTTC. Protein product: CASRLGRYEQYF.

The CDR3 DNA reads TGTGCCAGCAGACTAAGAACAGGGGTCACCTACGAGCAGTACTTC. This gives the protein CASRLRTGVTYEQYF. V and J are TRBV27 and TRBJ2-7; 7 bases are a match to TRBD1. Per the germline V gene, CDR1 is MNHEY and CDR2 is SMNVEV (reference sequence). The CDR3 contains 15 residues. The J segment lost 2 bases and the V segment lost 6 bases, leaving 10 bases of the junction unmatched.

The V call is TRBV12-3 or TRBV12-4, the J call TRBJ1-1; no firm D call. V was cut by 7 bases and J by 0 bases, with 15 bases left in between. The CDR3 loop spans 15 amino acids. The DNA for the CDR3 is TGTGCCAGCACCTCTTTCGCCGGTATGAACACTGAAGCTTTCTTT. Encoded protein: CASTSFAGMNTEAFF.

This clonotype was observed a handful of times. The chain recombines TRBV20-1 with TRBJ1-5; possible D gene TRBD1, 6 bases. Between the trimmed V and J ends, which lost 5 bases and 4 bases, there was a span of 21 bases. Germline V gives CDR1 DFQATT, CDR2 SNEGSKA (reference sequence). CDR3 length: 16 amino acids. The CDR3 region has the DNA TGCAGTGCTCGGCAAACCGGACAGAGTGAAAATCAGCCCCAGCATTTT. Residues: CSARQTGQSENQPQHF.